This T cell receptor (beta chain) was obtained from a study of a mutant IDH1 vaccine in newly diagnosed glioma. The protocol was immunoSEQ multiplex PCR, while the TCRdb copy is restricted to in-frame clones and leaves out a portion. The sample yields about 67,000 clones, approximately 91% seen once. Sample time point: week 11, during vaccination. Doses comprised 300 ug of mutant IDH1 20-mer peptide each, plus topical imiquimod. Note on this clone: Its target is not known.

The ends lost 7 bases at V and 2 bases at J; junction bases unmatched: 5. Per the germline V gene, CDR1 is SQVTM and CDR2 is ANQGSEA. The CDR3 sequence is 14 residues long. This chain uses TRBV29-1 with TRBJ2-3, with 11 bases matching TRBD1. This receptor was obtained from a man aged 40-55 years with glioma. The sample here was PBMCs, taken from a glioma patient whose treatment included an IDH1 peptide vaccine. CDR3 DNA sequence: TGCAGCGCGGGACAGGGGGTCCCCACAGATACGCAGTATTTT. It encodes CSAGQGVPTDTQYF.